The present T cell receptor beta chain was sequenced within a study of CD8+ T cells in alopecia areata. After isolation, RNA underwent reverse transcription to generate cDNA as the sequencing template. Sequencing used immunoSEQ multiplex PCR; TCRdb keeps in-frame clones, though not all of them. The table shows some 180,000 clones, with 40% to 55% occurring only once. Stated treatment: oral pan-JAK inhibitor, 5-10 mg twice daily. The germline gives CDR1 SEHNR, CDR2 FQNEAQ (reference sequence). This CDR3 comprises 14 residues. Trimming cost V 4 bases and J 3 bases, with 12 bases left between them. Study results and limitations: Tofacitinib did not eliminate many expanded lesional clones from scalp or blood.

With respect to this clone: Its antigen is currently unknown.

The sequences come from CD8+ T cells sorted from blood, collected around week 53, from a patient treated with tofacitinib. The TCR originated in a human donor with alopecia areata. This chain links TRBV7-9 with TRBJ2-5, with D possibly TRBD2 on 5 matching bases. Here the CDR3 DNA reads TGTGCCAGCAGCTCCTCGGGGAACAAAGAGACCCAGTACTTC. Its protein is CASSSSGNKETQYF.